This TCR beta chain was identified during a study of cytomegalovirus exposure and HLA in healthy donors. Vbeta (60) and Jbeta (13) primers were used in the PCR. TCRdb's table, derived via immunoSEQ multiplex PCR, lists solely in-frame clones and lacks some. The top ten hold less than 0.95% of the sample, which has 85,000 to 120,000 clones, around three quarters seen once. This clone was seen only once. Its antigen is still unknown. Despite likely unrecorded immune exposures, the donors were nominally healthy at the time of sampling. The CDR3 loop spans 14 amino acids. Trimming took off 5 bases at V and 0 bases at J, with 8 bases between the two ends. The germline CDR1 and CDR2 sequences are LNHNV and YYDKDF (reference sequence). Findings and limits, study-wide: The authors later found most CMV-associated TCR beta chains appeared HLA-restricted. Cytomegalovirus-associated TCR beta chains were listed, numbering 164. Earlier analysis found most TCR beta V segments productive about 90% or about 30% of the time.

Sequenced sample: PBMCs. The chain couples TRBV15 to TRBJ1-3; D remains unclear. This clonotype was obtained from a boy under 18 in good health and CMV-seronegative. The CDR3 protein is CATSPLTSGNTIYF. In nucleotides, the CDR3 is TGTGCCACCAGCCCACTTACCTCTGGAAACACCATATATTTT.